One sample yielded the 5 T cell receptor beta chains listed below, sequenced in a study of response to subunit inactivated influenza vaccine. One entry per CDR3 protein results from TCRdb running MiXCR on the RT-PCR reads. The sample carries 750,000 to 850,000 distinct CDR3 sequences, around 20% recorded once. Specimen: PBMCs from blood, collected 5 days after vaccination. Receptors originate from a man in his fifties or sixties who received an inactivated influenza vaccine.

This clonotype has more than one count but fewer than ten. The V and J genes are TRBV15 and TRBJ2-2, with 7 nucleotides matching TRBD1. Trimming cost V 1 base and J 4 bases; bases outside gene matches: 6. Germline values: CDR1 LNHNV, CDR2 YYDKDF (reference sequence). The CDR3 consists of 16 residues. CDR3 residues: CATSRVRGTTTGELFF. The CDR3 DNA reads TGTGCCACCAGCAGAGTCAGGGGGACAACCACCGGGGAGCTGTTTTTT.

In its sample, this clonotype was seen many times. The genes are TRBV5-1 and TRBJ2-1; D possibly uses TRBD1 or TRBD2 (5 bases each). The V gene lost 4 bases and the J gene lost 8 bases, with 16 bases spanning the gap. This CDR3 contains 14 residues. CDR1 is SGHRS and CDR2 is YFSETQ in the germline V gene. For the CDR3, the DNA is TGCGCCAGCAGCGTAAGCGGTCAGGGTGATGAGCAGTTCTTC. It encodes CASSVSGQGDEQFF.

The V gene is TRBV20-1, the J gene TRBJ1-6; 8 bases line up with TRBD1. Germline values: CDR1 DFQATT, CDR2 SNEGSKA (reference sequence). V was clipped by 5 bases and J by 0 bases; unmatched bases: 6. The CDR3 is 16 residues long. The CDR3 sequence is CSAAYRGSSYNSPLHF. CDR3 in DNA: TGCAGTGCTGCATACAGGGGGAGCTCCTATAATTCACCCCTCCACTTT.

This clonotype was observed a few times. The chain links TRBV7-2 to TRBJ2-5; possibly TRBD1 for D (6 bases). This CDR3 contains 15 residues. Trimming removed 1 base from V and 5 bases from J, with 14 bases in between. Germline V gives CDR1 SGHTA, CDR2 FQGNSA. The CDR3 reads CASSLVGAPIETQYF. The CDR3 DNA is TGTGCCAGCAGCTTAGTGGGGGCCCCCATCGAGACCCAGTACTTC.

This clonotype was detected many times. The J gene is TRBJ2-1, the V gene TRBV6-2 or TRBV6-3; D is unresolved. Germline CDR1 reads MNHEY; CDR2 reads SVGEGT. V was pared by 6 bases and J by 16 bases, with 19 bases between. The CDR3 is made up of 12 amino acids. The CDR3 bases are TGTGCCAGCAGCTCCCTACTCTCGGATCCCTTCTTC. Its protein is CASSSLLSDPFF.